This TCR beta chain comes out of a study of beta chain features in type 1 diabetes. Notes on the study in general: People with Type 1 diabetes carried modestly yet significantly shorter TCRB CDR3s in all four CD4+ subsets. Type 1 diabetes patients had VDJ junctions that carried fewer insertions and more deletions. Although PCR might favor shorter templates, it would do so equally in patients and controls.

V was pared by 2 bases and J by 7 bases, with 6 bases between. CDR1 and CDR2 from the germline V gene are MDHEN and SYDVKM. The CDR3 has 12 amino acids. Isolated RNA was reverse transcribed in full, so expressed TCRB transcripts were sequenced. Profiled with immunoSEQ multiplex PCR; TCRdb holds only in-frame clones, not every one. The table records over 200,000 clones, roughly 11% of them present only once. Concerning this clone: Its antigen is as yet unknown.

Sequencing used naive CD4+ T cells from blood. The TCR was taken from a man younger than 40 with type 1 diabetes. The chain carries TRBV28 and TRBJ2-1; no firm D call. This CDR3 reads CASSLIGNEQFF. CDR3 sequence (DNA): TGTGCCAGCAGTTTAATCGGTAATGAGCAGTTCTTC.